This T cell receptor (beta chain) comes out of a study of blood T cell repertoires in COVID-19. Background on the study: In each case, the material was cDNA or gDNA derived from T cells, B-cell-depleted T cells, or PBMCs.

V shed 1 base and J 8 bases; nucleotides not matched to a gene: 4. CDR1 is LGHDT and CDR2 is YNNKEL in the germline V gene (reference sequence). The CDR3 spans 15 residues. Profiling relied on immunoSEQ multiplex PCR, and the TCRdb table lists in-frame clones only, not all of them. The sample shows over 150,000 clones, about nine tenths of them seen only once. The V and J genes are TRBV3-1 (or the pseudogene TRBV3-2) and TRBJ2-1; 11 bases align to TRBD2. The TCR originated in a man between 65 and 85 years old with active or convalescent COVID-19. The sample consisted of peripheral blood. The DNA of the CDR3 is TGTGCCAGCAGCCAAGTAGCGGGAGGGCCCGATGAGCAGTTCTTC. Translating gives CASSQVAGGPDEQFF.